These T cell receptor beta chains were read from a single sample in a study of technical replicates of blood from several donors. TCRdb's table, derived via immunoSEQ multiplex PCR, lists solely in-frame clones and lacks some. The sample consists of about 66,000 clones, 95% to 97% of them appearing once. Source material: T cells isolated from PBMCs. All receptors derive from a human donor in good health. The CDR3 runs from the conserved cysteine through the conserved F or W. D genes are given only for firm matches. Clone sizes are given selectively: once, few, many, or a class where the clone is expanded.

CASTPGSYNEQFF	TGTGCCAGCACCCCTGGCAGTTACAATGAGCAGTTCTTC	TRBV6-6	NA	TRBJ2-1	NA
CASSESTGKYEQYF	TGTGCCAGCAGTGAAAGTACAGGGAAGTACGAGCAGTACTTC	TRBV2	NA	TRBJ2-7	NA
CASSQTGSNQPQHF	TGTGCCAGCAGTCAGACAGGTTCAAATCAGCCCCAGCATTTT	TRBV25-1	NA	TRBJ1-5	NA
CASSAGREISYEQYF	TGCGCCAGCAGTGCAGGGCGGGAGATCTCCTACGAGCAGTACTTC	TRBV10-2	once	TRBJ2-7	TRBD2
CASSLPDRGPGELFF	TGTGCCAGCAGCTTACCCGACAGGGGGCCCGGGGAGCTGTTTTTT	TRBV7-9	NA	TRBJ2-2	TRBD1
CASSGLALNNEQFF	TGTGCCAGCAGCGGACTAGCGCTTAACAATGAGCAGTTCTTC	TRBV9	once	TRBJ2-1	TRBD2
CASSLIPGNEAFF	TGTGCCAGCAGCTTAATCCCCGGGAATGAAGCTTTCTTT	TRBV7-3	NA	TRBJ1-1	NA
CASSVGGATYEQYF	TGTGCCAGCAGCGTAGGAGGTGCTACCTACGAGCAGTACTTC	TRBV9	NA	TRBJ2-7	NA
CASSSRGRMANQPQHF	TGTGCCAGCAGCTCCAGGGGCCGGATGGCCAATCAGCCCCAGCATTTT	TRBV13	NA	TRBJ1-5	NA
CASSQRTADQPQHF	TGCGCCAGCAGCCAACGGACAGCCGATCAGCCCCAGCATTTT	TRBV4-1	NA	TRBJ1-5	NA
CASSPGTAYSNQPQHF	TGTGCCAGCAGCCCCGGGACAGCCTATAGCAATCAGCCCCAGCATTTT	TRBV6-6	NA	TRBJ1-5	TRBD1
CASSVTSGNEQYF	TGTGCCAGCAGCGTGACTAGCGGGAACGAGCAGTACTTC	TRBV7-9	NA	TRBJ2-7	TRBD2
CASSTVDTRGLFF	TGTGCCAGCAGCACCGTTGACACCCGGGGACTGTTTTTT	TRBV11-3	NA	TRBJ1-4	NA
CASRDPLRGGKNIQYF	TGCGCCAGCAGGGATCCCTTGCGCGGGGGCAAAAACATTCAGTACTTC	TRBV4-1	NA	TRBJ2-4	TRBD2
CASSLGLAGFQETQYF	TGCGCCAGCAGCTTGGGACTAGCGGGATTCCAAGAGACCCAGTACTTC	TRBV5-1	NA	TRBJ2-5	TRBD2
CASKTVRGANEKLFF	TGTGCCAGCAAAACGGTCAGGGGAGCTAATGAAAAACTGTTTTTT	TRBV2	NA	TRBJ1-4	NA
CASSFSADSYEQYF	TGTGCCAGCAGCTTCTCAGCGGATTCCTACGAGCAGTACTTC	TRBV7-3	NA	TRBJ2-7	NA
CASSPWAGGDGELFF	TGTGCCAGCAGTCCCTGGGCGGGAGGTGACGGGGAGCTGTTTTTT	TRBV27	NA	TRBJ2-2	TRBD2
CASSGFTGGRNDEQFF	TGTGCCAGCAGCGGGTTTACGGGCGGGAGGAATGATGAGCAGTTCTTC	TRBV7-2	NA	TRBJ2-1	TRBD2
CASNSAGGSGEQFF	TGTGCCAGCAATTCCGCGGGAGGGAGCGGTGAGCAGTTCTTC	TRBV6-4	NA	TRBJ2-1	TRBD2
CASGLVPKGRDQPQHF	TGTGCTAGTGGTTTGGTACCGAAGGGGCGAGATCAGCCCCAGCATTTT	TRBV12-5	NA	TRBJ1-5	NA
CASSIALAGGNEQFF	TGTGCCAGTAGTATAGCCCTAGCGGGAGGCAATGAGCAGTTCTTC	TRBV19	NA	TRBJ2-1	TRBD2
CASSLDRPNYGYTF	TGCGCCAGCAGCTTGGACAGACCTAACTATGGCTACACCTTC	TRBV5-1	NA	TRBJ1-2	NA
CASSLERGLRPPGELFF	TGCGCCAGCAGCTTGGAGAGGGGGCTACGTCCACCCGGGGAGCTGTTTTTT	TRBV5-1	NA	TRBJ2-2	TRBD1
CASSVAAGWYNEQFF	TGTGCCAGCAGCGTAGCGGCAGGGTGGTACAATGAGCAGTTCTTC	TRBV9	NA	TRBJ2-1	NA
CASSYTVQGNVAKNIQYF	TGTGCCAGCAGTTATACCGTACAGGGAAATGTAGCCAAAAACATTCAGTACTTC	TRBV28	NA	TRBJ2-4	NA
CASSWPTPYNGQFF	TGTGCCAGCAGTTGGCCAACGCCTTACAATGGGCAGTTCTTC	TRBV7-9	NA	TRBJ2-1	NA
CASSQGGFPDIGEKLFF	TGCGCCAGCAGCCAAGGTGGGTTCCCGGACATCGGAGAAAAACTGTTTTTT	TRBV4-1	NA	TRBJ1-4	NA
CASSYGGPNTEAFF	TGTGCCAGCAGTTACGGGGGGCCGAACACTGAAGCTTTCTTT	TRBV28	NA	TRBJ1-1	NA
CASSPTGGGATSGYTF	TGTGCCAGCAGCCCGACTGGTGGGGGGGCGACGTCTGGCTACACCTTC	TRBV7-2	NA	TRBJ1-2	NA
CASSPGGYTDTQYF	TGTGCCAGCAGCCCAGGAGGTTACACAGATACGCAGTATTTT	TRBV5-4	NA	TRBJ2-3	NA
CASSDPTFYSNQPQHF	TGTGCCAGCAGTGATCCGACATTCTATAGCAATCAGCCCCAGCATTTT	TRBV6-1	NA	TRBJ1-5	NA
CASTLAGGTRSYEQYF	TGCGCCAGCACCCTAGCGGGAGGAACCCGATCCTACGAGCAGTACTTC	TRBV5-1	NA	TRBJ2-7	TRBD2
CASSFDRGEYNEQFF	TGTGCCAGCAGTTTTGACAGGGGGGAATACAATGAGCAGTTCTTC	TRBV2	NA	TRBJ2-1	TRBD1
CASTLRILAYSYGYTF	TGTGCCAGCACCCTACGTATTCTAGCTTACTCCTATGGCTACACCTTC	TRBV16	once	TRBJ1-2	NA
CASSVQGNTEAFF	TGTGCCAGCAGCGTACAGGGGAACACTGAAGCTTTCTTT	TRBV2	NA	TRBJ1-1	NA
CASSYSGASGNTIYF	TGTGCCAGCAGTTACTCAGGGGCTTCTGGAAACACCATATATTTT	TRBV6-5	NA	TRBJ1-3	NA
CAVDRVNTEAFF	TGTGCCGTTGACAGGGTGAACACTGAAGCTTTCTTT	TRBV6-1	NA	TRBJ1-1	TRBD1
CASSADRVEAFF	TGTGCCAGCAGCGCCGACAGGGTAGAAGCTTTCTTT	TRBV13	NA	TRBJ1-1	TRBD1
CASSFFSTVPNTEAFF	TGTGCCAGCAGTTTTTTCTCGACAGTCCCGAACACTGAAGCTTTCTTT	TRBV28	NA	TRBJ1-1	NA
CASSETILYEQYF	TGTGCCAGCAGTGAAACTATACTCTACGAGCAGTACTTC	TRBV6-5	NA	TRBJ2-7	NA
CATSQMDGGYGGYTF	TGTGCCACCTCCCAAATGGACGGGGGGTATGGTGGCTACACCTTC	TRBV15	NA	TRBJ1-2	NA
CASRDRVGGNEKLFF	TGTGCCAGCAGAGACAGGGTCGGCGGTAATGAAAAACTGTTTTTT	TRBV27	NA	TRBJ1-4	TRBD1
CASSYGSTEAFF	TGCGCCAGCAGCTACGGTTCCACTGAAGCTTTCTTT	TRBV5-1	few	TRBJ1-1	NA
CAWSSTTGRDYGYTF	TGTGCCTGGAGTTCAACCACAGGGCGCGACTATGGCTACACCTTC	TRBV30	NA	TRBJ1-2	NA
CASSASGGSINTQYF	TGTGCCAGCAGTGCTTCGGGAGGGTCAATCAATACGCAGTATTTT	TRBV2	NA	TRBJ2-3	TRBD2
CASSTTVTGFTEAFF	TGTGCCAGCTCGACCACTGTCACAGGGTTCACTGAAGCTTTCTTT	TRBV18	NA	TRBJ1-1	NA
CASSLYAGSNYGYTF	TGTGCCAGCAGTTTATACGCGGGGTCTAACTATGGCTACACCTTC	TRBV27	once	TRBJ1-2	NA
CASSLRGSTDTQYF	TGTGCCAGCAGTTTAAGAGGGAGCACAGATACGCAGTATTTT	TRBV28	once	TRBJ2-3	NA
CASSKTGENEKLFF	TGCGCCAGCAGCAAGACAGGGGAGAATGAAAAACTGTTTTTT	TRBV5-1	NA	TRBJ1-4	TRBD1
CASSLMASGYNEQFF	TGCGCCAGCAGCTTGATGGCTAGCGGATACAATGAGCAGTTCTTC	TRBV5-1	NA	TRBJ2-1	TRBD2
CATSRGLAGRNIQYF	TGTGCCACCAGCAGGGGACTAGCGGGACGAAACATTCAGTACTTC	TRBV15	NA	TRBJ2-4	TRBD2
CASSVGPRQGADTQYF	TGTGCCAGCAGCGTAGGCCCCCGGCAGGGTGCAGATACGCAGTATTTT	TRBV9	NA	TRBJ2-3	NA